What follows are 17 T cell receptor beta chains derived from one specimen sequenced in a study of human T cells and chemical hapten exposure. TCRdb re-called the RACE reads through MiXCR, storing one row per CDR3 protein. The sample gives approximately 49,000 distinct CDR3 sequences, around a tenth of which show up once; around 4.3% is in the top ten. Time point specified: patch test 1, 2 weeks after DPC sensitization. Treatment meaning: therapeutic diphenylcyclopropenone sensitization with weekly scalp DPC. Here the sequenced sample was whole blood, taken in connection with sensitization to the hapten diphenylcyclopropenone (DPC). The receptors come from a woman aged 45-59 years with alopecia areata. Some clones in this sample may be carry-over from other donors' samples.

This clonotype was picked up many times. The CDR3 reads CASSRDTGEAFF. The DNA for the CDR3 is TGTGCCAGCAGTAGGGACACCGGAGAAGCTTTCTTT. The chain uses TRBV2 and TRBJ1-1; D is possibly TRBD1 (6 bases). CDR1 and CDR2 (germline): SNHLY, FYNNEI. The CDR3 is made up of 12 amino acids. V was clipped by 5 bases and J by 8 bases, with 12 bases between them.

This clonotype was counted at least ten times. CDR3 amino acids: CASTRRETQYF. CDR3 bases: TGTGCCAGCACCCGGCGGGAGACCCAGTACTTC. This sequence joins TRBV2 and TRBJ2-5; D unclear. V lost 7 bases and J lost 5, with 8 bases in between. Germline loops: CDR1 SNHLY, CDR2 FYNNEI. The CDR3 contains 11 residues.

The genes are TRBV20-1 and TRBJ1-5; D is uncertain. V lost 2 bases to trimming and J lost 4 bases, with 12 bases between them. The CDR3 sequence is 14 residues long. CDR1 is DFQATT, CDR2 SNEGSKA, per germline (reference sequence). The CDR3 DNA is TGCAGTGCTAGAAGGAGGGTCGGGAATCAGCCCCAGCATTTT. This sequence encodes CSARRRVGNQPQHF.

The rearrangement joins TRBV9 to TRBJ1-5, with 9 bases lining up with TRBD1. Looked up from germline, CDR1 is SGDLS and CDR2 is YYNGEE. With 9 bases clipped from V and 0 bases from J, the junction kept 4 bases outside the gene matches. This CDR3 has 14 residues. The CDR3 protein is CATGTGNSNQPQHF. In nucleotides, the CDR3 is TGTGCCACCGGGACAGGGAATAGCAATCAGCCCCAGCATTTT.

This clonotype was seen many times. V gene TRBV9 combines with J gene TRBJ2-7; 11 bases are a match to TRBD2. This CDR3 comprises 15 residues. Germline V CDR1 and CDR2: SGDLS, YYNGEE. J lost 3 bases, V lost 3 bases, and 5 bases had no gene match. CDR3 loop: CASSGRLAGIYEQYF. CDR3 nucleotide sequence: TGTGCCAGCAGCGGGCGACTAGCGGGAATCTACGAGCAGTACTTC.

The chain links TRBV5-4 to TRBJ2-7; TRBD1 matches 11 bases. The CDR3 contains 14 residues. CDR1 is SGHNT and CDR2 is YYREEE in the germline V gene (reference sequence). V was clipped by 2 bases and J by 7 bases; unmatched bases: 5. The CDR3 protein is CASSFRDRGWEQYF. In DNA form, the CDR3 reads TGTGCCAGCAGCTTCCGGGACAGGGGGTGGGAGCAGTACTTC.

This clonotype was seen many times. V is TRBV3-1 and J is TRBJ1-5, with no clear D. V was cut by 1 base and J by 5 bases, with 12 bases left in between. The CDR3 sequence is 15 residues long. The germline V gene encodes CDR1 LGHDT and CDR2 YNNKEL (reference sequence). CDR3 sequence reads: CASSQGSGGYQPQHF. The DNA for the CDR3 is TGTGCCAGCAGCCAAGGTTCCGGCGGGTATCAGCCCCAGCATTTT. The variable domain in full, completed from reference TRBV3-1 and TRBJ1-5, reads DTAVSQTPKYLVTQMGNDKSIKCEQNLGHDTMYWYKQDSKKFLKIMFSYNNKELIINETVPNRFSPKSPDKAHLNLHINSLELGDSAVYFCASSQGSGGYQPQHFGDGTRLSIL.

The chain uses TRBV6-5 and TRBJ2-3; TRBD1 matches 8 bases. V lost 6 bases, J lost 1 base, and 6 bases stayed unmatched. In germline, CDR1 is MNHEY, CDR2 SVGAGI. CDR3 length: 15 residues. The CDR3 loop is CASRLDRAGTDTQYF. DNA of the CDR3: TGTGCCAGCAGGCTGGACAGGGCGGGCACAGATACGCAGTATTTT.

This clonotype was seen a few times. J is TRBJ1-1 and V is TRBV7-2; tentatively, D is TRBD1 (5 bases). CDR3 size: 12 residues. V was clipped by 2 bases and J by 8 bases, with 9 bases between them. CDR1 and CDR2 (germline): SGHTA, FQGNSA. The CDR3 DNA follows: TGTGCCAGCAGCTTATATGGGGGGGAAGCTTTCTTT. Translation: CASSLYGGEAFF.

The chain combines TRBV5-4 with TRBJ1-4; 7 bases are shared with TRBD1. Germline trimming cut 4 bases from V and 5 bases from J; bases unmatched to any gene: 5. Germline lookup yields CDR1 SGHNT and CDR2 YYREEE (reference sequence). This CDR3 is built from 14 residues. This chain's CDR3 is CASSLGQNNEKLFF. CDR3 nucleotides: TGTGCCAGCAGCCTGGGACAGAACAATGAAAAACTGTTTTTT.

In its sample, this clonotype was seen many times. This chain joins TRBV2 and TRBJ1-2; D is unresolved. Germline loops: CDR1 SNHLY, CDR2 FYNNEI. V was trimmed by 4 bases and J by 4 bases, leaving 7 bases between them. The CDR3 has 12 amino acids. The CDR3 spells CASSAEGYGYTF. In DNA, the CDR3 is TGTGCCAGCAGTGCAGAGGGCTATGGCTACACCTTC.

The sample holds many counts of this clonotype. V gene TRBV2 combines with J gene TRBJ2-3; D is unclear. Germline loops: CDR1 SNHLY, CDR2 FYNNEI. V shed 2 bases and J shed 1 base, with 10 bases lying between them. This CDR3 has 15 residues. CDR3 in amino acids: CASSEIGQRTDTQYF. DNA of the CDR3: TGTGCCAGCAGTGAAATCGGCCAGCGCACAGATACGCAGTATTTT. Drawing the rest from reference TRBV2 and TRBJ2-3, the complete variable domain is EPEVTQTPSHQVTQMGQEVILRCVPISNHLYFYWYRQILGQKVEFLVSFYNNEISEKSEIFDDQFSVERPDGSNFTLKIRSTKLEDSAMYFCASSEIGQRTDTQYFGPGTRLTVL.

This clonotype was seen repeatedly, ten times or more. V and J are TRBV29-1 and TRBJ2-1; 10 bases line up with TRBD1. V shed 7 bases and J 3 bases; nucleotides not matched to a gene: 3. This CDR3 contains 13 residues. From germline, CDR1 is SQVTM and CDR2 ANQGSEA. The CDR3 here is CSGGQGIYNEQFF. The CDR3 DNA reads as TGCAGCGGGGGACAGGGGATCTACAATGAGCAGTTCTTC.

This clonotype showed up many times. This rearrangement joins TRBV5-1 to TRBJ2-7; D call uncertain. The ends were cut back, 0 bases at V and 4 bases at J, with 8 bases in the middle. The CDR3 contains 13 residues. Germline V gives CDR1 SGHRS, CDR2 YFSETQ. For the CDR3, the DNA is TGCGCCAGCAGCTTGGACGTCGAGTACGAGCAGTACTTC. Its translation is CASSLDVEYEQYF.

This clonotype was seen many times. The chain combines TRBV30 with TRBJ1-1; no clear D gene. The CDR3 sequence is 12 residues long. Trimming took 0 bases from V and 4 from J, leaving 6 bases between them. Germline V gene lookup returns CDR1 GTSNPN and CDR2 SVGIG (reference sequence). The CDR3 protein is CAWSVPPTEAFF. CDR3 coding DNA: TGTGCCTGGAGTGTCCCGCCCACTGAAGCTTTCTTT.

This clonotype showed up just a few times. This chain joins TRBV28 and TRBJ2-7, with 8 bases that match TRBD1. Germline-derived CDR1 and CDR2 are MDHEN and SYDVKM. J was trimmed by 6 bases and V by 8 bases; bases with no gene match: 15. This CDR3 is 15 amino acids long. CDR3 sequence (DNA): TGTGCCAGCTCCGAACAGGGGGACGGGAGATCCGAGCAGTACTTC. Its protein is CASSEQGDGRSEQYF.

This clonotype was seen ten or more times. As DNA, the CDR3 is TGCGCCAGCAGCCAAGACACAGGGAAGGAAAAACTGTTTTTT. Protein product: CASSQDTGKEKLFF. V gene TRBV4-3 combines with J gene TRBJ1-4; TRBD1 is a possible D gene (6 bases). V lost 0 bases and J lost 8, with 10 bases in between. This CDR3 has 14 residues. Germline CDR1 and CDR2: LGHNA and YSLEER.